The next 5 T cell receptor beta chains were all read from a single sample in a study of T cell responses to AZD1222 COVID-19 vaccine. Clones were sequenced by immunoSEQ multiplex PCR, and TCRdb holds only the in-frame ones, with some missing. The sample contains 90,000 or so clones, approximately 83% of which appear only once. Sample: peripheral blood, taken on day 0 of AZD1222 vaccination. Receptors were obtained from an adult in good health.

The chain employs TRBV4-1 and TRBJ1-4; D gene ambiguous. Germline values: CDR1 MGHRA, CDR2 YSYEKL. There are 14 residues in the CDR3. Trimming removed 0 bases at V and 7 bases at J, with 9 bases between. CDR3 residues: CASSQDRAIEKLFF. The DNA for the CDR3 is TGCGCCAGCAGCCAAGATCGGGCCATTGAAAAACTGTTTTTT.

The chain links TRBV12-3 or TRBV12-4 to TRBJ1-4; D perhaps matches TRBD1 (5 bases). This CDR3 comprises 13 residues. The V end was cut by 5 bases, the J end by 8 bases, with 12 bases between. This CDR3 is CASSPRDREKLFF. The CDR3 DNA follows: TGTGCCAGCAGTCCCCGGGACCGGGAAAAACTGTTTTTT.

The rearrangement uses TRBV19 and TRBJ1-5, with D tentatively TRBD1 (5 bases). V dropped 6 bases and J dropped 7 bases, with 19 bases sitting between them. The germline gives CDR1 LNHDA, CDR2 SQIVND (reference sequence). CDR3 length equals 15 residues. CDR3 nucleotide sequence: TGTGCCAGTAGGGATCCGGGCAGGGTAAGCCAGCCCCAGCATTTT. Translated: CASRDPGRVSQPQHF.

J is TRBJ2-3 and V is TRBV2; no clear D. The CDR3 runs to 12 residues. V gave up 8 bases and J gave up 4 bases, with 10 bases separating them. Germline values: CDR1 SNHLY, CDR2 FYNNEI. CDR3 DNA: TGTGCCAGCTCGGATTGGGCAGATACGCAGTATTTT. Translating gives CASSDWADTQYF.

The chain uses TRBV4-2 and TRBJ1-2; 11 positions agree with TRBD1. Trimming removed 4 bases from V and 4 bases from J; junction bases left unmatched: 8. Germline assignment: CDR1 LGHNA and CDR2 YNFKEQ. This CDR3 has 16 residues. CDR3 bases: TGTGCCAGCAGCCCAGGACAGGGGGCCGCCTCCTATGGCTACACCTTC. It translates to CASSPGQGAASYGYTF.